Listed below are T cell receptor beta chains from one sample, sequenced in a study of blood T cell repertoires in COVID-19. The repertoire was sequenced with immunoSEQ multiplex PCR; TCRdb's copy has only in-frame clones and lacks some. The data show about 400,000 clones, about 90% seen once. Source material: PBMCs or T cells enriched from blood (not recorded which). These receptors were taken from a woman between 18 and 29 years old with acute COVID-19. The CDR3 runs from the conserved cysteine through the conserved F or W. The D gene is left open where the match is weak. Part of the rows lack a size; the others show once, few, many or a class for expanded clones.

TRBJ2-2	TRBV7-2	-	-	CASSSYSTNTGELFF	TGTGCCAGCAGCTCCTACAGTACGAACACCGGGGAGCTGTTTTTT
TRBJ2-2	TRBV5-4	TRBD2	-	CASSRQGLAGAGELFF	TGTGCCAGCAGCCGTCAGGGGCTAGCGGGAGCCGGGGAGCTGTTTTTT
TRBJ2-2	TRBV29-1	-	-	CSVDRGNTGELFF	TGCAGCGTTGACAGGGGGAACACCGGGGAGCTGTTTTTT
TRBJ1-4	TRBV9	TRBD1	few	CASSVSGQGLREKLFF	TGTGCCAGCAGCGTATCGGGACAGGGACTTCGGGAAAAACTGTTTTTT
TRBJ1-5	TRBV7-2	-	-	CATGQSNQPQHF	TGTGCCACCGGACAAAGCAATCAGCCCCAGCATTTT
TRBJ1-1	TRBV6-5	-	few	CASKSRSGYTEAFF	TGTGCCAGCAAATCCCGGAGCGGCTACACTGAAGCTTTCTTT
TRBJ1-2	TRBV2	-	-	CASSEASRGYGYTF	TGTGCCAGCAGTGAAGCTTCCAGGGGCTATGGCTACACCTTC
TRBJ2-7	TRBV20-1	-	once	CSATATGEQYF	TGCAGTGCTACAGCCACGGGGGAGCAGTACTTC
TRBJ2-3	TRBV27	-	-	CASSLITGLSTDTQYF	TGTGCCAGCAGTTTAATTACGGGACTGAGCACAGATACGCAGTATTTT
TRBJ1-1	TRBV28	-	once	CASSDLDRRNTEAFF	TGTGCCAGCAGTGACCTCGACAGACGGAACACTGAAGCTTTCTTT
TRBJ1-5	TRBV6-2/TRBV6-3	TRBD1	-	CASSPIDRGGQPQHF	TGTGCCAGCAGCCCCATCGACAGGGGTGGACAGCCCCAGCATTTT
TRBJ2-7	TRBV7-9	TRBD2	-	CASSLGLAKNEQYF	TGTGCCAGCAGCTTAGGACTAGCGAAGAACGAGCAGTACTTC
TRBJ1-1	TRBV19	TRBD1	few	CASSIQGAGTEAFF	TGTGCCAGTAGTATCCAGGGGGCTGGCACTGAAGCTTTCTTT
TRBJ2-3	TRBV9	TRBD2	-	CASSKLADSTDTQYF	TGTGCCAGCAGTAAACTAGCGGATAGCACAGATACGCAGTATTTT
TRBJ2-7	TRBV28	-	-	CASSSGVFYEQYF	TGTGCCAGCAGTTCAGGGGTTTTCTACGAGCAGTACTTC
TRBJ2-5	TRBV7-7	-	-	CASSRNRDSETQYF	TGTGCTAGCAGCCGAAACAGGGATTCGGAGACCCAGTACTTC
TRBJ2-7	TRBV7-9	-	-	CASSSQGLGYEQYF	TGTGCCAGCAGCTCCCAGGGGCTAGGATACGAGCAGTACTTC
TRBJ2-3	TRBV9	TRBD2	-	CASSVGQRDTDTQYF	TGTGCCAGCAGCGTAGGACAGCGGGACACAGATACGCAGTATTTT
TRBJ1-6	TRBV7-3	TRBD1	-	CASSSSNQGATSPLHF	TGTGCCAGCAGCTCATCTAATCAGGGGGCAACTTCACCCCTCCACTTT
TRBJ1-2	TRBV14	-	-	CASSQAANYGYTF	TGTGCCAGCAGCCAAGCGGCTAACTATGGCTACACCTTC
TRBJ2-1	TRBV28	TRBD1	-	CASAGTGYNEQFF	TGTGCCAGCGCCGGGACAGGATACAATGAGCAGTTCTTC
TRBJ1-2	TRBV7-9	-	-	CASSLPLAQNYGYTF	TGTGCCAGCAGCCTTCCACTAGCCCAGAACTATGGCTACACCTTC
TRBJ1-5	TRBV2	TRBD1	once	CASTRGQGTGQPQHF	TGTGCCAGCACAAGAGGACAGGGAACAGGTCAGCCCCAGCATTTT
TRBJ1-2	TRBV28	-	-	CASSSGSLGGYTF	TGTGCCAGCAGCTCAGGGTCACTGGGGGGCTACACCTTC
TRBJ2-1	TRBV2	-	-	CASSVRGNSYNEQFF	TGTGCCAGCAGTGTTCGGGGGAACTCCTACAATGAGCAGTTCTTC
TRBJ1-1	TRBV7-3	-	-	CASSLKGDGNTEAFF	TGTGCCAGCAGCTTAAAAGGGGATGGGAACACTGAAGCTTTCTTT
TRBJ2-7	TRBV11-2	-	-	CASRKFGGPGYEQYF	TGTGCCAGCAGAAAATTCGGGGGGCCAGGCTACGAGCAGTACTTC
TRBJ2-7	TRBV10-3	-	-	CAISEKDRSYEQYF	TGTGCCATCAGTGAGAAAGACAGATCCTACGAGCAGTACTTC
TRBJ1-2	TRBV6-5	-	once	CASSYVGVTNYGYTF	TGTGCCAGCAGTTACGTGGGAGTTACGAACTATGGCTACACCTTC
TRBJ2-3	TRBV5-1	-	-	CASRRSGEGTDTQYF	TGCGCCAGCAGACGTAGCGGAGAAGGCACAGATACGCAGTATTTT
TRBJ1-2	TRBV23-1	-	-	CASSQSQQEIWNGYTF	TGCGCCAGCAGTCAATCCCAACAGGAAATTTGGAATGGCTACACCTTC
TRBJ1-3	TRBV18	TRBD1	-	CASSPPGQGANGNTIYF	TGTGCCAGCTCACCTCCGGGACAGGGGGCGAACGGAAACACCATATATTTT
TRBJ2-5	TRBV6-1	TRBD2	-	CASSEEQRGFQETQYF	TGTGCCAGCAGTGAAGAACAGCGGGGCTTCCAAGAGACCCAGTACTTC
TRBJ1-2	TRBV7-6	-	-	CASSPSLGFGYTF	TGTGCCAGCAGCCCCTCCCTAGGTTTTGGCTACACCTTC
TRBJ1-2	TRBV6-1	-	-	CASREDSYGYTF	TGTGCCAGCAGAGAAGACAGCTATGGCTACACCTTC
TRBJ2-7	TRBV7-9	TRBD2	-	CASSFGSGSLDEQYF	TGTGCCAGCAGCTTTGGTAGCGGGAGTCTCGACGAGCAGTACTTC
TRBJ2-1	TRBV2	TRBD1	-	CASRLGQGVNEQFF	TGTGCCAGCAGGCTGGGACAGGGCGTAAATGAGCAGTTCTTC
TRBJ2-2	TRBV7-2	-	-	CASSSQGGSTGELFF	TGTGCCAGCAGCTCACAGGGTGGGAGCACCGGGGAGCTGTTTTTT
TRBJ1-1	TRBV12-3/TRBV12-4	-	few	CASSMDSRLAFF	TGTGCCAGCAGTATGGACAGCCGCTTGGCTTTCTTT
TRBJ2-3	TRBV11-2	-	-	CASSLVRLAGGPRDTQYF	TGTGCCAGCAGCTTAGTTCGGTTGGCAGGGGGGCCCCGAGATACGCAGTATTTT
TRBJ1-3	TRBV2	-	once	CASSDLGQGLNTIYF	TGTGCCAGCAGTGACTTGGGGCAGGGACTGAACACCATATATTTT
TRBJ2-2	TRBV11-3	TRBD1	-	CASSLGQGANGELFF	TGTGCCAGCAGCTTAGGACAGGGGGCGAACGGGGAGCTGTTTTTT
TRBJ1-1	TRBV9	TRBD1	-	CASSGNRDRNTEAFF	TGTGCCAGCAGCGGTAACCGGGACAGGAACACTGAAGCTTTCTTT
TRBJ2-5	TRBV19	-	-	CASSIDGYQETQYF	TGTGCCAGTAGTATCGACGGGTACCAAGAGACCCAGTACTTC
TRBJ1-1	TRBV28	-	-	CASTSTGNTEAFF	TGTGCCAGCACCTCGACTGGGAACACTGAAGCTTTCTTT
TRBJ2-7	TRBV6-5	TRBD1	-	CASSYGTGVTYEQYF	TGTGCCAGCAGTTACGGGACAGGGGTAACCTACGAGCAGTACTTC
TRBJ2-1	TRBV28	TRBD2	-	CASSLWDGAGLGLNEQFF	TGTGCCAGCAGTTTATGGGACGGAGCCGGACTAGGTTTGAATGAGCAGTTCTTC
TRBJ2-5	TRBV7-2	-	-	CASSLVTSQPSETQYF	TGTGCCAGCAGCTTAGTAACTAGCCAGCCCTCGGAGACCCAGTACTTC